Listed here are 10 T cell receptor beta chains from one sample, sequenced in a study of cytomegalovirus exposure and HLA in healthy donors (dated 2017 in TCRdb). Library prep was done by the immunoSEQ multiplex PCR assay. The multiplex PCR relied on a mix of 60 forward primers for TCR Vbeta segments and 13 reverse primers for TCR Jbeta segments. TCRdb mirrors the immuneACCESS table, restricted to in-frame sequences. Some clones are absent from its copies; in checked studies, under half trace to an unresolved V gene, and the reason for the others is unknown. For this sample, the table gives 130,000 to 150,000 clones. In total, the top ten clones hold around 1.6% of the sample. Sequencing used PBMCs. These receptors all stem from a woman aged 50 to 60 in good health and CMV-seronegative.

The genes are TRBV7-9 and TRBJ2-3; 10 nucleotides align to TRBD2. CDR1 and CDR2 from the germline V gene are SEHNR and FQNEAQ (reference sequence). V was clipped by 4 bases and J by 2 bases; unmatched bases: 6. This CDR3 has 16 residues. The CDR3 is CASSSIAGGPTDTQYF. CDR3 sequence (DNA): TGTGCCAGCAGCTCAATAGCGGGGGGTCCCACAGATACGCAGTATTTT.

The J gene is TRBJ1-2, the V gene TRBV9, with 9 nucleotides matching TRBD1. There are 15 residues in the CDR3. From germline, CDR1 is SGDLS and CDR2 YYNGEE. V shed 0 bases and J 8 bases; nucleotides not matched to a gene: 8. The CDR3 DNA reads as TGTGCCAGCAGCGTAGGTACAGGGGGCGAGAGAGGCTACACCTTC. Translating gives CASSVGTGGERGYTF.

The J gene is TRBJ2-5, the V gene TRBV2, with 12 bases identical to TRBD2. The germline V gene encodes CDR1 SNHLY and CDR2 FYNNEI. This CDR3 is built from 16 residues. Germline trimming cut 5 bases from V and 4 bases from J; bases unmatched to any gene: 8. Here the CDR3 reads CASSRRTSGTVETQYF. In DNA form, the CDR3 reads TGTGCCAGCAGTAGACGGACTAGCGGGACCGTAGAGACCCAGTACTTC. Full variable domain (outside the CDR3, taken from reference TRBV2 and TRBJ2-5): EPEVTQTPSHQVTQMGQEVILRCVPISNHLYFYWYRQILGQKVEFLVSFYNNEISEKSEIFDDQFSVERPDGSNFTLKIRSTKLEDSAMYFCASSRRTSGTVETQYFGPGTRLLVL.

The rearrangement joins TRBV6-6 to TRBJ1-1; D possibly corresponds to TRBD1 (5 bases). The CDR3 extends over 12 amino acids. V was pared by 7 bases and J by 6 bases, with 12 bases between. Germline assignment: CDR1 MNHNY and CDR2 SVGAGI (reference sequence). The CDR3 is CASKGWQSEAFF. CDR3 nucleotides: TGTGCCAGCAAGGGGTGGCAGTCTGAAGCTTTCTTT.

As to this clone: Other nucleotide sequences in the sample specify the same CDR3. CDR3 nucleotide sequence: TGCGCCAGCAGCCCCGTATGGGCGGGAGATTACTCCTACGAGCAGTACTTC. As protein: CASSPVWAGDYSYEQYF. The chain is built from TRBV5-1 and TRBJ2-7, with 7 bases aligning to TRBD2. Germline V lookup: CDR1 SGHRS, CDR2 YFSETQ. The CDR3 contains 17 residues. The V segment lost 4 bases and the J segment 0 bases; nucleotides outside the gene matches: 13.

The V and J genes are TRBV9 and TRBJ2-5, with 10 bases matching TRBD1. The CDR3 has 15 amino acids. The junction had 5 bases not matched to a gene; V was cut back by 4 bases and J by 2 bases. CDR1 is SGDLS and CDR2 is YYNGEE in the germline V gene. CDR3 residues: CASSTGDRGQETQYF. For the CDR3, the DNA is TGTGCCAGCAGCACCGGGGACAGGGGACAAGAGACCCAGTACTTC.

The V and J genes are TRBV27 and TRBJ1-5; D is undetermined. The germline V and J ends were trimmed by 7 bases and 3 bases, with 13 bases remaining between them. Germline loops: CDR1 MNHEY, CDR2 SMNVEV (reference sequence). CDR3 length: 14 amino acids. The CDR3 protein is CASIPLRPNQPQHF. CDR3 coding DNA: TGTGCCAGCATCCCTCTGCGGCCCAATCAGCCCCAGCATTTT.

This chain connects TRBV6-6 to TRBJ2-1; a weak D match, TRBD2 (6 bases). V was trimmed by 7 bases and J by 1 base, leaving 17 bases between them. Germline lookup yields CDR1 MNHNY and CDR2 SVGAGI (reference sequence). This CDR3 region has 16 residues. CDR3 loop: CASTSGLKGSYNEQFF. As DNA, the CDR3 is TGTGCCAGCACCAGCGGGTTAAAGGGATCCTACAATGAGCAGTTCTTC.

This chain uses TRBV5-6 with TRBJ2-1; 10 bases map to TRBD2. Germline V CDR1 and CDR2: SGHDT, YYEEEE. After removal of 1 base from V and 3 bases from J, the junction contained 7 bases not matched to a gene. There are 17 residues in the CDR3. Here the CDR3 DNA reads TGTGCCAGCAGCTTGATCGCTAGCGGGAGACACTACAATGAGCAGTTCTTC. This gives the protein CASSLIASGRHYNEQFF.

The gene calls are TRBV10-3 and TRBJ1-1; 8 bases are a match to TRBD1. The V gene end was trimmed by 9 bases and the J gene end by 4 bases; junction bases not matched to a gene: 7. Per the germline V gene, CDR1 is ENHRY and CDR2 is SYGVKD. The CDR3 covers 13 residues. The CDR3, as DNA: TGTGCCATAAAACAGGGGGGTGGCACTGAAGCTTTCTTT. Its translation: CAIKQGGGTEAFF.